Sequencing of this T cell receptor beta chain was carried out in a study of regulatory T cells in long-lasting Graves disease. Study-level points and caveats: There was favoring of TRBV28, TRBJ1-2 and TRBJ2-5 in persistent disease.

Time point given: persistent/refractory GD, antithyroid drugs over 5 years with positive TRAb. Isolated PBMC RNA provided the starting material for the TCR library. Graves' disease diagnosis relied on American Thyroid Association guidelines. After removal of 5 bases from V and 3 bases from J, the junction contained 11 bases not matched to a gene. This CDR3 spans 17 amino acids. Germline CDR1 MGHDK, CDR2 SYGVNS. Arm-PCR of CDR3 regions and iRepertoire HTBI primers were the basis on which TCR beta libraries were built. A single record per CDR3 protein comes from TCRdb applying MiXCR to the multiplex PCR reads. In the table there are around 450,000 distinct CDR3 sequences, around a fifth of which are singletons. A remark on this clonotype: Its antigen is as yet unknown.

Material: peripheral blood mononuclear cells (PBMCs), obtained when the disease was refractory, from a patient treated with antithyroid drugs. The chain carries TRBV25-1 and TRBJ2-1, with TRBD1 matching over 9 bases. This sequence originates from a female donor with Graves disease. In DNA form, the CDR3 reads TGTGCCAGCAGTCCAATTTTTGGGACAGGGTTCTACAATGAGCAGTTCTTC. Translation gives CASSPIFGTGFYNEQFF.